This T cell receptor (beta chain) was captured in a study of vaccination effects on CD4 cells after COVID-19. Germline V lookup: CDR1 SGHTA, CDR2 FQGNSA. The CDR3 runs to 16 residues. Losses at the gene ends were 5 bases for V and 10 bases for J; bases not matched to a gene: 13. In the ViraFEST assay, antigen-specific CD4+ clonotypes were identified by expansion after peptide-pool stimulation. Subsequent to approximately 11 days of culture, CD4+ T cells were isolated. Vaccine recipients, nucleocapsid antibody negative, had no prior SARS-CoV-2 infection. Peptides at about 10 ug/ml and IL-2 at roughly 9.3 IU/ml were added to some 1.9 million PBMC per well. Findings and limits, study-wide: Missing from the study were early post-infection timepoints, and its convalescent patients were few. Clones that were induced by infection or by vaccine showed marked contraction late after vaccination.

In this sample, this clone turned up a few times. What it binds is unknown. Profiled with immunoSEQ multiplex PCR; TCRdb holds only in-frame clones, not every one. The table includes tens of thousands of clones, 70% detected once. This receptor was obtained from a human donor who received a COVID-19 vaccine. Sequenced material: CD4+ T cells from PBMCs cultured with SARS-CoV-2 spike peptides, taken before COVID-19 vaccination. V and J are TRBV7-2 and TRBJ2-1, with 11 positions matching TRBD1. This CDR3 is CASSRPDRGRLFEQFF. DNA for the CDR3: TGTGCCAGCAGCCGCCCGGACAGGGGGCGGCTTTTCGAGCAGTTCTTC.